This T cell receptor beta chain was retrieved from a study of identical twins. The study's findings and limits: Out-of-frame alpha sequences common to twins exhibited a surplus of low generation probability. For cord blood, abundant beta clonotypes had fewer insertions, unlike memory repertoires, which showed none.

This CDR3 is 14 amino acids long. J gave up 6 bases and V 4 bases, and 8 bases lay outside the gene matches. Germline V gene sequence: CDR1 SGDLS, CDR2 YYNGEE. TCRdb reprocessed the 5' RACE reads with MiXCR, giving one entry per CDR3 protein. The data show 700,000 or so distinct CDR3 sequences, with less than 10% seen just once and 0.75% to 1% held by the top ten. To note about this clonotype: Its antigen is still unknown.

The same specimen was also included in a second study, on yellow fever vaccine responses in identical twins.

V and J are TRBV9 and TRBJ2-7; 9 nucleotides agree with TRBD2. This receptor was taken from a woman in her late teens or twenties in good health. The specimen was PBMCs. CDR3 coding DNA: TGTGCCAGCAGCCTCACCTCTAGCGGGGTCGAGCAGTACTTC. Translated: CASSLTSSGVEQYF.